This T cell receptor (beta chain) was sequenced for a study of OX40 agonist ivuxolimab in advanced cancers. Study findings and constraints: Among expanded peripheral T cells, antigen specificity went undetermined.

The CDR3 runs 16 residues. The germline CDR1 and CDR2 sequences are SGHAT and FQNNGV. V dropped 6 bases and J dropped 1; count of bases not matched to a gene: 10. Sequenced by immunoSEQ multiplex PCR; TCRdb stores in-frame clones only, minus some. The sample lists approximately 84,000 clones, 86% occurring once. Remarks on this clone: Antigen: not known.

This TCR was recovered from an adult with an advanced solid tumor such as melanoma, head and neck, liver or kidney cancer. Sequenced material: CD4+ or CD8+ T cells sorted from blood, taken in a trial of the OX40 agonist ivuxolimab. The chain employs TRBV11-2 and TRBJ2-3; TRBD1 agrees at 7 bases. CDR3 nucleotides: TGTGCCAGCAGTTTCAGGTACAGGGGTGGCACAGATACGCAGTATTTT. Amino acid sequence: CASSFRYRGGTDTQYF.